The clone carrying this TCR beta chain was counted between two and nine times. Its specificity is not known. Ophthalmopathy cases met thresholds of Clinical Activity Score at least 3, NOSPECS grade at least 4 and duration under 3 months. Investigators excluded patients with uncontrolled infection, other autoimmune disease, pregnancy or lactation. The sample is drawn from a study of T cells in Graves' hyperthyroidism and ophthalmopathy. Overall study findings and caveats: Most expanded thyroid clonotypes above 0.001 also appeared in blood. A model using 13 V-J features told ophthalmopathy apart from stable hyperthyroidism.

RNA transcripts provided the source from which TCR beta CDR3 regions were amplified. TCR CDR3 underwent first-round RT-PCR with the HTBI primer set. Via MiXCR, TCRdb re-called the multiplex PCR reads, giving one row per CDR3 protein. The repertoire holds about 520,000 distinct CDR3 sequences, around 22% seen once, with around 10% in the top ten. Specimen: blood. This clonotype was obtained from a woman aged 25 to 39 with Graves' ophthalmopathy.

This chain's CDR3 is CASSLSPGTYEQYF. The CDR3 region has the DNA TGTGCCAGCAGTTTATCCCCAGGAACCTACGAGCAGTACTTC. The chain carries TRBV28 and TRBJ2-7, with unresolved D. V was pared by 1 base and J by 2 bases, with 9 bases between. The CDR3 contains 14 residues. CDR1 and CDR2 (germline): MDHEN, SYDVKM.